This T cell receptor beta chain was identified in a study of identical twins. Unique molecular identifiers were in the cDNA, with template-switch universal primer binding. In TCRdb, the 5' RACE reads were re-called with MiXCR into one record per CDR3 protein. The sample has about 890,000 distinct CDR3 sequences, approximately 13% seen once. The CDR3 has 12 amino acids. CDR1 is SGHNT and CDR2 is YYREEE in the germline V gene (reference sequence). Trimming pared 3 bases from V and 9 bases from J, leaving 10 bases between. Healthy Caucasian individuals made up all the donors. In addition, the sample was reused for a study of yellow fever vaccine responses in identical twins. That paper states: A vaccine T cell response that seemed partly convergent and partly personalized was reported in twins.

This receptor was taken from a woman aged 18-35 years in good health. The material sequenced was PBMCs. The chain couples TRBV5-4 to TRBJ2-1; D remains unclear. The CDR3 DNA is TGTGCCAGCAGCTCTCGTGTCCCTGAGCAGTTCTTC. This translates into CASSSRVPEQFF.